A single sample is the source of the 29 T cell receptor beta chains below, sequenced in a study of neurological immune-mediated disorders. TCRdb re-called the 5' RACE reads through MiXCR, storing one row per CDR3 protein. The table lists tens of thousands of distinct CDR3 sequences, over 3.5% of them singletons. Input material: PBMCs. The receptors here all came from a woman in her fifties or sixties with multiple sclerosis.

This clonotype was seen at least ten times. The chain joins TRBV5-1 to TRBJ1-2; 7 bases fit TRBD1. Looked up from germline, CDR1 is SGHRS and CDR2 is YFSETQ. The V gene end was trimmed by 4 bases and the J gene end by 6 bases; junction bases not matched to a gene: 6. The CDR3 is 13 amino acids. The CDR3 reads CASSARGGDGYTF. The DNA for the CDR3 is TGCGCCAGCAGCGCCAGGGGGGGAGATGGCTACACCTTC.

The table lists this clonotype with many counts. CDR3 DNA: TGCAGTGCTAGTTGGGGACAGGGAACCCACGAGCAGTACTTC. This translates into CSASWGQGTHEQYF. The chain joins TRBV20-1 to TRBJ2-7; 9 bases map to TRBD1. In germline, CDR1 is DFQATT, CDR2 SNEGSKA (reference sequence). The CDR3 has 14 residues. J was trimmed by 5 bases and V by 3 bases; bases with no gene match: 8.

In this sample, this clonotype turned up many times. The chain uses TRBV10-3 and TRBJ2-1; D remains ambiguous. Germline lookup yields CDR1 ENHRY and CDR2 SYGVKD. This CDR3 comprises 16 residues. The V end was cut by 2 bases, the J end by 4 bases, with 15 bases between. CDR3 region: CAISEPRVSVYNEQFF. The CDR3 DNA reads TGTGCCATCAGTGAGCCACGAGTGTCCGTTTACAATGAGCAGTTCTTC.

This clonotype was seen ten or more times. The genes are TRBV18 and TRBJ2-4, with D possibly TRBD1 on 5 matching bases. V was shortened by 6 bases and J by 12 bases, with 15 bases between the two germline ends. Germline V CDR1 and CDR2: KGHSH, LQKENI. The CDR3 extends over 12 amino acids. CDR3 sequence reads: CASSPDRTTQYF. CDR3 coding DNA: TGTGCCAGCTCCCCAGACAGAACCACTCAGTACTTC.

This clonotype was seen a handful of times. The V and J genes are TRBV6-2 or TRBV6-3 and TRBJ2-1; D is undetermined. The CDR3 totals 11 residues. CDR1 is MNHEY, CDR2 SVGEGT, per germline. Trimming took 6 bases from V and 3 from J, leaving 3 bases between them. The CDR3 DNA reads TGTGCCAGCAGCCGCTACAATGAGCAGTTCTTC. Protein sequence: CASSRYNEQFF.

This clonotype was counted at least ten times. V usage is TRBV20-1 and J usage is TRBJ1-2; TRBD1 matches 8 bases. Germline lookup yields CDR1 DFQATT and CDR2 SNEGSKA (reference sequence). There are 14 residues in the CDR3. Trimming cost V 1 base and J 2 bases; bases outside gene matches: 3. In nucleotides, the CDR3 is TGCAGTGCTAGAGTAGGGACAGGCAACTATGGCTACACCTTC. Protein product: CSARVGTGNYGYTF.

This clonotype was seen many times. The rearrangement joins TRBV20-1 to TRBJ2-1, with 9 bases matching TRBD2. After removal of 0 bases from V and 0 bases from J, the junction contained 9 bases not matched to a gene. Germline lookup yields CDR1 DFQATT and CDR2 SNEGSKA (reference sequence). This CDR3 is built from 18 residues. The CDR3 nucleotides read TGCAGTGCTAGAGAAAGGGGAATTAGCGGGGGCTCCTACAATGAGCAGTTCTTC. Its protein is CSARERGISGGSYNEQFF.

Many counts were recorded for this clonotype. J is TRBJ2-6 and V is TRBV11-1; D uncertain. V was pared by 4 bases and J by 2 bases, with 15 bases between. Germline V gene data show CDR1 as SGHAT and CDR2 as FQDESV (reference sequence). CDR3 length: 17 amino acids. The CDR3 nucleotides are TGTGCCAGCAGCTCCTATCACAGAGATGCTGGGGCCAACGTCCTGACTTTC. It specifies CASSSYHRDAGANVLTF. The full variable domain, completed using reference TRBV11-1 and TRBJ2-6, is EAEVAQSPRYKITEKSQAVAFWCDPISGHATLYWYRQILGQGPELLVQFQDESVVDDSQLPKDRFSAERLKGVDSTLKIQPAELGDSAMYLCASSSYHRDAGANVLTFGAGSRLTVL.

Worth noting for this clonotype: One junction end does not reproduce the germline sequence, and a read error may be involved. The gene calls are TRBV20-1 and TRBJ1-5; TRBD1 might be the D (5 bases). The germline gives CDR1 DFQATT, CDR2 SNEGSKA (reference sequence). This CDR3 comprises 14 residues. CDR3 protein: CSAATGLRNQPQNF. The DNA for the CDR3 is TGCAGTGCCGCTACAGGTCTCCGCAATCAGCCCCAGAATTTT.

There are many counts of this clonotype. V is TRBV5-6 and J is TRBJ2-1, with 7 bases fitting TRBD1. Germline CDR1 reads SGHDT; CDR2 reads YYEEEE. V gave up 3 bases and J gave up 3 bases; unmatched junction bases: 6. CDR3 length equals 15 residues. CDR3 bases: TGTGCCAGCAGCTCCTCGGGACAGATCTACAATGAGCAGTTCTTC. It specifies CASSSSGQIYNEQFF.

Many counts were recorded for this clonotype. The chain joins TRBV7-3 to TRBJ2-2; perhaps TRBD2 as D (5 bases). This CDR3 contains 13 residues. V gave up 2 bases and J gave up 4 bases, with 5 bases separating them. Germline CDR1 and CDR2: SGHTA and FQGTGA. In DNA form, the CDR3 reads TGTGCCAGCAGCTTAGGAGGCACCGGGGAGCTGTTTTTT. Translated, it gives CASSLGGTGELFF.

This clonotype was detected ten times or more. Written as DNA, the CDR3 is TGTGCCAGCAGCCAAGGGGGCGTCACTGAAGCTTTCTTT. Its protein is CASSQGGVTEAFF. The chain has TRBV4-2 and TRBJ1-1; the D gene is possibly TRBD1 (5 bases). The CDR3 is made up of 13 amino acids. The germline V and J ends were trimmed by 1 base and 4 bases, with 7 bases remaining between them. The germline V gene encodes CDR1 LGHNA and CDR2 YNFKEQ.

This clonotype was observed many times. This chain joins TRBV6-2 or TRBV6-3 and TRBJ1-5, with 7 positions matching TRBD1. The CDR3 is made up of 15 amino acids. The junction had 5 bases not matched to a gene; V was cut back by 0 bases and J by 6 bases. Germline V CDR1 and CDR2: MNHEY, SVGEGT. The CDR3 reads CASSYSTGTGQPQHF. Here the CDR3 DNA reads TGTGCCAGCAGTTACTCGACAGGGACCGGTCAGCCCCAGCATTTT.

This clonotype was detected a few times. V and J are TRBV19 and TRBJ1-4; D call uncertain. The CDR3 extends over 14 amino acids. Trimming stripped 6 bases from V and 7 bases from J, with 15 bases between. Per the germline V gene, CDR1 is LNHDA and CDR2 is SQIVND (reference sequence). Here the CDR3 DNA reads TGTGCCAGTAGGACTCACGGGCAGAGTGAAAAACTGTTTTTT. This sequence encodes CASRTHGQSEKLFF.

This clonotype showed up many times. The rearrangement uses TRBV12-3 or TRBV12-4 and TRBJ1-4; no firm D call. The CDR3 length is 17 residues. The V end lost 5 bases, the J end lost 0 bases, and 16 bases lay between the germline ends. The CDR3 loop is CASSPSERTATNEKLFF. In DNA, the CDR3 is TGTGCCAGCAGTCCTAGTGAGAGGACGGCAACTAATGAAAAACTGTTTTTT.

This clonotype was found many times. V gene TRBV3-1 combines with J gene TRBJ1-1; no clear D gene. Germline V gives CDR1 LGHDT, CDR2 YNNKEL (reference sequence). The CDR3 has 14 residues. V lost 3 bases to trimming and J lost 7 bases, with 15 bases between them. For the CDR3, the DNA is TGTGCCAGCAGCCAGGGATCTGTGGGGATTGAAGCTTTCTTT. This gives the protein CASSQGSVGIEAFF. Variable domain in full (rest from reference TRBV3-1 and TRBJ1-1): DTAVSQTPKYLVTQMGNDKSIKCEQNLGHDTMYWYKQDSKKFLKIMFSYNNKELIINETVPNRFSPKSPDKAHLNLHINSLELGDSAVYFCASSQGSVGIEAFFGQGTRLTVV.

A few counts support this clonotype. The V call is TRBV11-2, the J call TRBJ2-7, with D tentatively TRBD1 or TRBD2 (5 bases each). The V and J ends lost 5 bases and 7 bases respectively, with 15 bases between them. The CDR3 runs 13 residues. Per germline, CDR1 SGHAT and CDR2 FQNNGV. CDR3 nucleotides: TGTGCCAGCAGCCGTTGGGACCCGGAGGAGCAGTACTTC. Translating gives CASSRWDPEEQYF. The variable domain in full, completed from reference TRBV11-2 and TRBJ2-7, reads EAGVAQSPRYKIIEKRQSVAFWCNPISGHATLYWYQQILGQGPKLLIQFQNNGVVDDSQLPKDRFSAERLKGVDSTLKIQPAKLEDSAVYLCASSRWDPEEQYFGPGTRLTVT.

This clonotype showed up many times. CDR3 residues: CASSQDLNYEQYF. In nucleotides, the CDR3 is TGTGCCAGCAGCCAAGATTTAAACTACGAGCAGTACTTC. The chain links TRBV14 to TRBJ2-7; D gene uncertain. V shed 0 bases and J shed 3 bases, with 6 bases lying between them. Germline V gives CDR1 SGHDN, CDR2 FVKESK. This CDR3 has 13 amino acids.

There are many counts of this clonotype. The chain recombines TRBV20-1 with TRBJ1-4, with 7 bases identical to TRBD1. V dropped 3 bases and J dropped 4; count of bases not matched to a gene: 14. The CDR3 sequence is 17 residues long. Germline values: CDR1 DFQATT, CDR2 SNEGSKA (reference sequence). Here the CDR3 reads CSASPGRGPTHNEKLFF. CDR3 sequence (DNA): TGCAGTGCTAGCCCCGGGAGGGGGCCGACCCATAATGAAAAACTGTTTTTT.

Only one count was recorded for this clonotype. This may be a read error, as it is one base from a much larger clone. The V gene is TRBV6-5, the J gene TRBJ1-3; no reliable D call. This CDR3 comprises 12 residues. In germline, CDR1 is MNHEY, CDR2 SVGAGI. In nucleotides, the CDR3 is TGTGCCAGCCGTAGCGGTGGAAAAACCATATATTTT. This sequence encodes CASRSGGKTIYF.

This clonotype was recorded many times. This chain links TRBV5-1 with TRBJ2-1, with TRBD2 as a possible D gene (5 bases). Germline V gene sequence: CDR1 SGHRS, CDR2 YFSETQ. The CDR3 is 19 amino acids. The ends were cut back, 0 bases at V and 0 bases at J, with 19 bases in the middle. CDR3 residues: CASSLELGAPGSSYNEQFF. The CDR3 DNA follows: TGCGCCAGCAGCTTGGAGTTGGGAGCGCCAGGCAGCTCCTACAATGAGCAGTTCTTC.

This clonotype was counted ten times or more. This chain uses TRBV7-9 with TRBJ1-2; D is undetermined. V was pared by 1 base and J by 0 bases, with 9 bases between. The CDR3 has 15 amino acids. The germline V gene encodes CDR1 SEHNR and CDR2 FQNEAQ (reference sequence). The CDR3 sequence: CASSLVGDTNYGYTF. CDR3 sequence (DNA): TGTGCCAGCAGCTTAGTCGGTGACACTAACTATGGCTACACCTTC.

The sample holds many counts of this clonotype. V is TRBV20-1 and J is TRBJ1-1; D is possibly TRBD1 (5 bases). The germline V gene has CDR1 DFQATT and CDR2 SNEGSKA (reference sequence). The V gene lost 6 bases and the J gene lost 11 bases, with 22 bases spanning the gap. The CDR3 contains 13 residues. In DNA, the CDR3 is TGCAGTGCAGATGGGGGAGGCGCTAAGGAGGCTTTCTTT. This translates into CSADGGGAKEAFF.

This clonotype was detected many times. This chain connects TRBV6-6 to TRBJ1-1; D not certain. The V end was cut by 2 bases, the J end by 6 bases, with 10 bases between. CDR3 length: 13 residues. CDR1 is MNHNY, CDR2 SVGAGI, per germline (reference sequence). CDR3 in DNA: TGTGCCAGCAGTTACCCAGTCCCTCCTGAAGCTTTCTTT. It translates to CASSYPVPPEAFF.

Ten or more counts support this clonotype. The V call is TRBV27, the J call TRBJ1-2, with D possibly matching TRBD1 (5 bases). Trimming took 5 bases from V and 6 from J, leaving 10 bases between them. CDR1 and CDR2 (germline): MNHEY, SMNVEV (reference sequence). The CDR3 length is 12 residues. The CDR3 sequence: CASSDQGNGYTF. CDR3 sequence (DNA): TGTGCCAGCAGTGACCAGGGTAATGGCTACACCTTC.

Many counts were recorded for this clonotype. The V and J genes are TRBV4-3 and TRBJ2-2, with D perhaps TRBD1 or TRBD2 (5 bases each). The CDR3 sequence is 16 residues long. Germline values: CDR1 LGHNA, CDR2 YSLEER. V lost 0 bases, J lost 4 bases, and 12 bases lay in between. CDR3 DNA sequence: TGCGCCAGCAGCCAAGACGTGGTAGGGACCACCGGGGAGCTGTTTTTT. Its translation: CASSQDVVGTTGELFF.

This clonotype appeared many times. The chain is built from TRBV29-1 and TRBJ2-7; D remains unclear. The V end lost 1 base, the J end lost 2 bases, and 6 bases lay between the germline ends. Germline-derived CDR1 and CDR2 are SQVTM and ANQGSEA. This CDR3 comprises 12 residues. The CDR3 loop reads CSVEGVTYEQYF. In nucleotides, the CDR3 is TGCAGCGTTGAAGGAGTAACCTACGAGCAGTACTTC.

The table lists this clonotype with a few counts. A much more abundant neighbour one base away suggests this may be a read error. The CDR3 loop reads CASSLGKGSYEQYF. Here the CDR3 DNA reads TGTGCCAGCAGCTTGGGAAAGGGATCCTACGAGCAGTACTTC. The rearrangement links TRBV5-6 to TRBJ2-7, with D hard to call. With 0 bases removed from V and 1 base from J, the gap between germline ends came to 8 bases. The germline V gene encodes CDR1 SGHDT and CDR2 YYEEEE. The CDR3 runs to 14 residues.

This clonotype appeared many times. The chain links TRBV20-1 to TRBJ1-1, with D uncertain. The CDR3 has 12 residues. V shed 7 bases and J shed 3 bases, with 12 bases lying between them. Germline V gene lookup returns CDR1 DFQATT and CDR2 SNEGSKA (reference sequence). CDR3 nucleotide sequence: TGCAGTGGAGGAGGGTCAGACACTGAAGCTTTCTTT. This encodes CSGGGSDTEAFF.